The 31 T cell receptor delta chains reported below all come from one sample, sequenced in a study of Vδ1+ human thymocytes. Findings and caveats of the study: Highly polyclonal TRG and TRD repertoires with Gaussian CDR3 length distributions appeared in thymus.

Antigens of these TCRs are unknown. The template was reverse-transcribed extracted RNA. Pooled V-gene forward primers with one constant-region reverse primer generated the CDR3 amplicons by multiplex PCR. TCRdb reanalyzed the multiplex PCR reads using CATT. Of about 50,000 delta-chain clones in the sample, about 15% are singletons; the top ten hold approximately 0.4%. Material: Vdelta1+ gamma-delta thymocytes from the thymus. As to subset: FACS-sorted CD3+ TCRalphabeta- TCRVdelta1+ TCRVdelta2- thymocytes. Receptors originate from a girl less than two years old who had congenital heart surgery.

This clone appeared once. This chain connects TRDV1 to TRDJ1; 12 bases fit TRDD3. Looked up from germline, CDR1 is TSWWSYY and CDR2 is QGS. The CDR3 totals 22 residues. With V trimmed by 3 bases and J by 0 bases, 20 bases remained unmatched. The CDR3 coding sequence is TGTGCTCTTGGGGACCGTCCTTCCTTTAAACTGGGGGATACCTTTTACACCGATAAACTCATCTTT. This gives the protein CALGDRPSFKLGDTFYTDKLIF.

A few counts support this clone. The chain recombines TRDV1 with TRDJ1, with 12 bases aligning to TRDD3. CDR3 length equals 20 residues. J gave up 2 bases and V 5 bases, and 18 bases lay outside the gene matches. Germline V gene sequence: CDR1 TSWWSYY, CDR2 QGS. CDR3 coding DNA: TGTGCTCTTGGGATAGGTGACTACGGTACTGGGGGATACCAAACCGATAAACTCATCTTT. Amino acid sequence: CALGIGDYGTGGYQTDKLIF.

The chain carries TRDV1 and TRDJ1, with no clear D. The CDR3 is 16 amino acids. CDR1 and CDR2 from the germline V gene are TSWWSYY and QGS. Trimming took 4 bases from V and 0 from J, leaving 15 bases between them. The CDR3 protein is CALGALNWPYTDKLIF. Here the CDR3 DNA reads TGTGCTCTTGGGGCCCTAAATTGGCCTTACACCGATAAACTCATCTTT.

This clone was seen a handful of times. The chain couples TRDV1 to TRDJ1; no definite D call. This CDR3 is 18 amino acids long. Trimming left V 3 bases short and J 0 bases short, with 20 bases between. Germline V gene sequence: CDR1 TSWWSYY, CDR2 QGS. The CDR3 loop is CALGESPAAVHYTDKLIF. In DNA form, the CDR3 reads TGTGCTCTTGGGGAGTCCCCCGCGGCCGTCCATTACACCGATAAACTCATCTTT.

This clone was picked up a small number of times. V usage is TRDV1 and J usage is TRDJ1, with D unresolved. V gave up 3 bases and J gave up 0 bases, with 14 bases separating them. The germline gives CDR1 TSWWSYY, CDR2 QGS. This CDR3 contains 16 residues. The CDR3 nucleotides are TGTGCTCTTGGGGAGAGGATCCGCGAGTACACCGATAAACTCATCTTT. Its protein is CALGERIREYTDKLIF.

Worth noting for this clone: Relative to the germline gene, one junction end is altered; a read error may explain this. The chain is built from TRDV1 and TRDJ2; the match to TRDD3 covers 9 bases. Germline V CDR1 and CDR2: TSWWSYY, QGS. This CDR3 is 24 amino acids long. This chain's CDR3 is CAVGEPVYRSPPGGYSGLTAQLFF. For the CDR3, the DNA is TGTGCTGTTGGGGAGCCTGTCTACCGTTCCCCCCCGGGGGGATACTCAGGTCTGACAGCACAACTCTTCTTT.

A note on this clone: Possible read error: a much larger clone is one base away. The rearrangement links TRDV2 to TRDJ1; 10 bases agree with TRDD3. The V and J ends lost 3 bases and 5 bases, in that order; junction bases with no gene match: 11. Germline assignment: CDR1 GEAIGNYY and CDR2 EKD. The CDR3 is 16 amino acids. The CDR3 loop is CACDASVLGDWDKLIF. CDR3 nucleotides: TGTGCCTGTGACGCATCCGTACTGGGGGATTGGGATAAACTCATCTTT.

This clone was detected a few times. The chain employs TRDV1 and TRDJ1, with TRDD3 matching 8 bases. This CDR3 comprises 17 residues. V gave up 4 bases and J gave up 1 base; unmatched junction bases: 11. The germline gives CDR1 TSWWSYY, CDR2 QGS. The CDR3 loop is CALGGRGGIRPTDKLIF. The CDR3 nucleotides are TGTGCTCTTGGGGGCCGAGGTGGGATACGTCCCACCGATAAACTCATCTTT.

There are a few counts of this clone. This chain links TRAV29/DV5 with TRDJ1; TRDD2 is a possible D gene (6 bases). CDR3 length: 20 residues. Germline lookup yields CDR1 NSMFDY and CDR2 ISSIKDK. V dropped 0 bases and J dropped 5 bases, with 32 bases sitting between them. The CDR3 nucleotides are TGTGCAGCAAGCGCGTCGGTCCTACTCACGCTGGGTCTAAAACTGGATAAACTCATCTTT. This codes for CAASASVLLTLGLKLDKLIF.

The V gene is TRDV1, the J gene TRDJ1; 12 bases line up with TRDD3. CDR3 size: 21 residues. V lost 0 bases to trimming and J lost 5 bases; unmatched junction nucleotides: 19. In germline, CDR1 is TSWWSYY, CDR2 QGS. Here the CDR3 DNA reads TGTGCTCTTGGGGAACTCGTCGTCGCCGGTAACTGGGGGATACACGGGGATAAACTCATCTTT. Translating it yields CALGELVVAGNWGIHGDKLIF.

This clone was detected a few times. The chain uses TRDV1 and TRDJ1, with 10 bases fitting TRDD3. CDR1 and CDR2 from the germline V gene are TSWWSYY and QGS. Trimming removed 3 bases from V and 0 bases from J; junction bases left unmatched: 13. The CDR3 covers 19 residues. The CDR3 region has the DNA TGTGCTCTTGGGGATCGTCGAATGGGGGATACCTCCGACACCGATAAACTCATCTTT. Protein sequence: CALGDRRMGDTSDTDKLIF.

This clone was seen a handful of times. The J gene is TRDJ1, the V gene TRDV1, with 9 nucleotides matching TRDD3. J was trimmed by 0 bases and V by 4 bases; bases with no gene match: 12. This CDR3 has 18 amino acids. Per germline, CDR1 TSWWSYY and CDR2 QGS. The CDR3 protein is CALGADLGDAWYTDKLIF. DNA for the CDR3: TGTGCTCTTGGGGCCGATCTGGGGGATGCTTGGTACACCGATAAACTCATCTTT.

This clone was counted a few times. The rearrangement uses TRDV1 and TRDJ1; 11 nucleotides line up with TRDD3. The CDR3 is made up of 21 amino acids. Germline assignment: CDR1 TSWWSYY and CDR2 QGS. Trimming removed 4 bases from V and 1 base from J; junction bases left unmatched: 20. DNA of the CDR3: TGTGCTCTTGGGGGCCTACTGGGTCCTTCTGGGGGATACAGGTTCACCGATAAACTCATCTTT. Its translation is CALGGLLGPSGGYRFTDKLIF.

This clone was detected once. This chain joins TRDV1 and TRDJ2; 11 nucleotides align to TRDD3. Trimming cost V 1 base and J 2 bases; bases outside gene matches: 3. Per the germline V gene, CDR1 is TSWWSYY and CDR2 is QGS. The CDR3 has 17 residues. The CDR3 loop is CALGEHWGITLTAQLFF. CDR3 coding DNA: TGTGCTCTTGGGGAACACTGGGGGATAACCTTGACAGCACAACTCTTCTTT.

V gene TRDV1 combines with J gene TRDJ2; D not certain. Germline CDR1 is TSWWSYY and CDR2 is QGS. The CDR3 covers 18 residues. V was trimmed by 2 bases and J by 2 bases, leaving 18 bases between them. The CDR3 spells CALGEFPPEGELTAQLFF. CDR3 DNA sequence: TGTGCTCTTGGGGAATTCCCCCCCGAGGGCGAATTGACAGCACAACTCTTCTTT.

This sequence joins TRDV1 and TRDJ1; D might be TRDD3 (5 bases). The V and J ends lost 4 bases and 7 bases respectively, with 25 bases between them. Germline values: CDR1 TSWWSYY, CDR2 QGS. This CDR3 is 17 amino acids long. CDR3: CALGGPGLPRSTGKLIF. The DNA of the CDR3 is TGTGCTCTTGGGGGCCCCGGTTTGCCACGCTCTACTGGTAAACTCATCTTT.

As to this clone: It is unclear where the CDR3 begins or ends on the DNA, so no DNA is shown, and the CDR3 is as TCRdb lists it. The V and J genes are TRDV1 and TRDJ1; the table's D call TRDD3 went unverified against the DNA. CDR1 and CDR2 (germline): TSWWSYY, QGS. The CDR3 spans 18 amino acids, including both terminal residues. The CDR3 here is CALGEASSLGIFTDKLIF.

For this clone: A much more abundant neighbour one base away suggests this may be a read error. The chain links TRDV2 to TRDJ1; TRDD3 is a possible D gene (5 bases). The CDR3 consists of 11 residues. Trimming removed 0 bases from V and 14 bases from J, with 12 bases in between. Germline loops: CDR1 GEAIGNYY, CDR2 EKD. The CDR3 region is CACDTVVGTIF. DNA for the CDR3: TGTGCCTGTGACACCGTTGTGGGGACAATCTTT.

Concerning this clone: Other DNA sequences within the sample encode an identical CDR3. The J gene is TRDJ1, the V gene TRDV1, with 9 bases identical to TRDD2. The CDR3 has 25 amino acids. The J segment lost 0 bases and the V segment lost 0 bases, leaving 29 bases of the junction unmatched. The germline V gene encodes CDR1 TSWWSYY and CDR2 QGS. CDR3 protein: CALGELKKTFLPFTGEKEYTDKLIF. For the CDR3, the DNA is TGTGCTCTTGGGGAACTAAAGAAAACCTTCCTACCGTTTACTGGGGAGAAGGAGTACACCGATAAACTCATCTTT.

This clone was picked up a small number of times. The V gene is TRDV3, the J gene TRDJ3; perhaps TRDD3 as D (5 bases). Germline CDR1 reads TVYSNPD; CDR2 reads GDNSRS (reference sequence). V was shortened by 5 bases and J by 0 bases, with 11 bases between the two germline ends. The CDR3 has 15 amino acids. CDR3 in amino acids: CAVFIRSWDTRQMFF. The CDR3 DNA sequence: TGTGCCGTATTCATACGCTCCTGGGACACCCGACAGATGTTTTTC.

The chain combines TRDV1 with TRDJ1, with 10 bases lining up with TRDD3. Germline CDR1 is TSWWSYY and CDR2 is QGS. The junction had 24 bases not matched to a gene; V was cut back by 2 bases and J by 0 bases. The CDR3 has 23 residues. CDR3 in DNA: TGTGCTCTTGGGGAATTCCTCTACTGGGGGATTATTCAACCGGACGGGTACACCGATAAACTCATCTTT. This gives the protein CALGEFLYWGIIQPDGYTDKLIF.

The chain has TRDV1 and TRDJ1, with 12 bases lining up with TRDD3. J was trimmed by 2 bases and V by 0 bases; bases with no gene match: 10. The CDR3 totals 19 residues. Germline values: CDR1 TSWWSYY, CDR2 QGS. The CDR3 loop is CALGELTVLGDTGTDKLIF. CDR3 DNA sequence: TGTGCTCTTGGGGAACTCACCGTACTGGGGGATACTGGTACCGATAAACTCATCTTT.

In this sample, this clone turned up many times. The chain has TRDV2 and TRDJ1, with 13 bases lining up with TRDD3. CDR1 is GEAIGNYY, CDR2 EKD, per germline. With 0 bases clipped from V and 0 bases from J, the junction kept 12 bases outside the gene matches. This CDR3 contains 20 residues. The CDR3 DNA sequence: TGTGCCTGTGACACCGGCACCCACTGGGGGATACGGTCGTACACCGATAAACTCATCTTT. This codes for CACDTGTHWGIRSYTDKLIF.

The table lists this clone with a few counts. This chain joins TRDV1 and TRDJ1; 8 bases are shared with TRDD2. The CDR3 covers 21 residues. Unmatched junction bases numbered 22, after V lost 2 bases and J lost 2 bases. Germline loops: CDR1 TSWWSYY, CDR2 QGS. CDR3 protein: CALGEDGFLQGMGRGTDKLIF. Here the CDR3 DNA reads TGTGCTCTTGGGGAAGATGGCTTCCTACAGGGCATGGGGCGGGGAACCGATAAACTCATCTTT.

The chain carries TRDV1 and TRDJ1; 13 bases match TRDD3. CDR3 size: 20 residues. After removal of 0 bases from V and 1 base from J, the junction contained 11 bases not matched to a gene. Per the germline V gene, CDR1 is TSWWSYY and CDR2 is QGS. The DNA of the CDR3 is TGTGCTCTTGGGGAACTAGCCACTGGGGGATACGATGCACTCACCGATAAACTCATCTTT. This gives the protein CALGELATGGYDALTDKLIF.

The V call is TRDV2, the J call TRDJ1; 10 bases fit TRDD3. Trimming removed 8 bases from V and 4 bases from J; junction bases left unmatched: 12. There are 15 residues in the CDR3. CDR1 and CDR2 from the germline V gene are GEAIGNYY and EKD. The CDR3 nucleotides are TGTGCCTTTAGTAGGTGGGGGATACAAGGCGATAAACTCATCTTT. Amino acids: CAFSRWGIQGDKLIF.

This clone occurred a few times. The chain recombines TRDV1 with TRDJ1, with 9 bases lining up with TRDD2. Germline values: CDR1 TSWWSYY, CDR2 QGS. The CDR3 runs to 15 residues. J was trimmed by 2 bases and V by 1 base; bases with no gene match: 2. The CDR3 sequence: CALGEPLPTTDKLIF. CDR3 nucleotides: TGTGCTCTTGGGGAACCCCTTCCTACAACCGATAAACTCATCTTT.

This clone has more than one count but fewer than ten. The chain couples TRDV1 to TRDJ1, with TRDD3 as a possible D gene (5 bases). Trimming pared 4 bases from V and 1 base from J, leaving 31 bases between. CDR1 is TSWWSYY, CDR2 QGS, per germline. The CDR3 spans 21 residues. CDR3 region: CALGGTGTGSGGPAVTDKLIF. The CDR3 DNA reads as TGTGCTCTTGGGGGAACAGGTACCGGCTCCGGGGGCCCCGCGGTCACCGATAAACTCATCTTT.

This clone was seen a few times. This chain connects TRDV1 to TRDJ1, with TRDD3 identical over 11 bases. The CDR3 consists of 19 residues. V shed 3 bases and J 1 base; nucleotides not matched to a gene: 13. In germline, CDR1 is TSWWSYY, CDR2 QGS. The CDR3 DNA follows: TGTGCTCTTGGGGATGCCCCCCACTGGGGGATAGTACCCACCGATAAACTCATCTTT. Protein sequence: CALGDAPHWGIVPTDKLIF.

In its sample, this clone was seen a few times. The chain is built from TRDV1 and TRDJ1, with D tentatively TRDD3 (6 bases). The CDR3 has 19 amino acids. CDR1 is TSWWSYY and CDR2 is QGS in the germline V gene. V was pared by 4 bases and J by 1 base, with 25 bases between. The CDR3 is CALGGRPVRYWVGTDKLIF. The CDR3 DNA is TGTGCTCTTGGGGGAAGGCCGGTGAGATACTGGGTGGGCACCGATAAACTCATCTTT.

The gene calls are TRDV1 and TRDJ1; 11 bases map to TRDD3. The CDR3 contains 18 residues. Per germline, CDR1 TSWWSYY and CDR2 QGS. J gave up 2 bases and V 4 bases, and 12 bases lay outside the gene matches. The CDR3 DNA is TGTGCTCTTGGGGGTAAAACGTACTGGGGGATATCAACCGATAAACTCATCTTT. Its protein is CALGGKTYWGISTDKLIF.